Listed here are 20 T cell receptor beta chains from one sample, sequenced in a study of spatial heterogeneity in lung cancer. Documented time point: sample taken at primary tumor resection. TCRdb redid the calling of the 5' RACE reads with MiXCR, one entry per CDR3 protein. Found here are 2,500 to 3,500 distinct CDR3 sequences, less than 3.5% of them singletons; the top ten hold approximately 17%. The sequencing used lung tissue, collected at surgery. The receptors shown here come from a human donor with early-stage non-small cell lung cancer.

About this clonotype itself: This beta chain is an unintended read in a library built for alpha chains; its size means little. The chain has TRBV6-1 and TRBJ1-2, with D unresolved. Trimming took 6 bases from V and 7 from J, leaving 21 bases between them. Germline values: CDR1 MNHNS, CDR2 SASEGT. The CDR3 runs 15 residues. CDR3 DNA: TGTGCCAGCAGCGAAAGGGAGCGGCGAATCCGTGGCTACACCTTC. Its translation: CASSERERRIRGYTF.

By sample share, this clonotype is medium-sized. With the library built for alpha chains, this beta chain is off target and its frequency is not meaningful. The chain recombines TRBV7-9 with TRBJ1-6; D remains ambiguous. This CDR3 region has 14 residues. Looked up from germline, CDR1 is SEHNR and CDR2 is FQNEAQ (reference sequence). V gave up 5 bases and J gave up 9 bases, with 14 bases separating them. The CDR3 DNA reads TGTGCCAGCAGCACCGGGGTGTATGGTTCACCCCTCCACTTT. Translating gives CASSTGVYGSPLHF.

This clonotype is labeled medium-sized. The library was prepared for alpha chains; this beta chain is a stray read, so its frequency means little. J is TRBJ1-5 and V is TRBV29-1; weak D call: TRBD1 (5 bases). This CDR3 comprises 13 residues. V dropped 2 bases and J dropped 7 bases, with 12 bases sitting between them. CDR1 is SQVTM and CDR2 is ANQGSEA in the germline V gene. CDR3 nucleotides: TGCAGCGTTGAAACGGCCCAGGGACAGCCCCAGCATTTT. Translation gives CSVETAQGQPQHF.

This clonotype came up many times. With the library built for alpha chains, this beta chain is off target and its frequency is not meaningful. The J gene is TRBJ2-2, the V gene TRBV11-2, with TRBD1 matching over 10 bases. The length of the CDR3 is 14 residues. V gave up 5 bases and J gave up 4 bases; unmatched junction bases: 1. Germline CDR1 and CDR2: SGHAT and FQNNGV. CDR3 protein: CASSRTGGTGELFF. The CDR3 bases are TGTGCCAGCAGCCGGACAGGGGGCACCGGGGAGCTGTTTTTT.

This clonotype is medium-sized in the sample. A library made for alpha chains picked up this beta chain off target, so its size means little. The chain employs TRBV2 and TRBJ2-1; perhaps TRBD2 as D (5 bases). The CDR3 is 13 residues long. Germline CDR1 reads SNHLY; CDR2 reads FYNNEI. With 2 bases removed from V and 4 bases from J, the gap between germline ends came to 6 bases. The CDR3 loop is CASSEREYNEQFF. In nucleotides, the CDR3 is TGTGCCAGCAGTGAAAGGGAGTACAATGAGCAGTTCTTC.

By sample share, this clonotype is medium-sized. This beta chain is a stray sequence in a library constructed for alpha chains; its clone size is not meaningful. V is TRBV30 and J is TRBJ1-4; no clear D gene. The germline CDR1 and CDR2 sequences are GTSNPN and SVGIG (reference sequence). CDR3 length equals 15 residues. V lost 1 base and J lost 3, with 12 bases in between. The CDR3 loop reads CAWSGTETANEKLFF. The CDR3 DNA reads TGTGCCTGGAGTGGGACTGAAACGGCTAATGAAAAACTGTTTTTT.

In its sample, this clonotype is medium-sized (0.01 to 0.1%). This beta chain is a stray read from a library made for alpha chains; its abundance is not meaningful. This rearrangement joins TRBV3-1 to TRBJ1-1; a possible D gene is TRBD1 (5 bases). Germline V CDR1 and CDR2: LGHDT, YNNKEL (reference sequence). CDR3 length: 14 residues. Trimming removed 1 base from V and 3 bases from J, with 9 bases in between. The CDR3 loop reads CASSQGGGYTEAFF. In DNA form, the CDR3 reads TGTGCCAGCAGCCAAGGGGGGGGATACACTGAAGCTTTCTTT.

Many counts were recorded for this clonotype. This beta chain is off target for a library built for alpha chains, so its abundance means little. The V and J genes are TRBV25-1 and TRBJ2-6, with a weak D call TRBD1 (5 bases). V gave up 5 bases and J gave up 3 bases, with 11 bases separating them. CDR3 length: 15 residues. CDR1 and CDR2 from the germline V gene are MGHDK and SYGVNS. The CDR3 protein is CASSSRASGANVLTF. The CDR3 region has the DNA TGTGCCAGCAGTAGCAGGGCCAGTGGGGCCAACGTCCTGACTTTC. Complete variable domain (other parts from reference TRBV25-1 and TRBJ2-6): EADIYQTPRYLVIGTGKKITLECSQTMGHDKMYWYQQDPGMELHLIHYSYGVNSTEKGDLSSESTVSRIRTEHFPLTLESARPSHTSQYLCASSSRASGANVLTFGAGSRLTVL.

By frequency in the sample, this clonotype is medium-sized (0.01 to 0.1%). Little can be read into the size of this beta chain, an off-target read in a library designed for alpha chains. The chain is built from TRBV27 and TRBJ1-5; D possibly corresponds to TRBD1 (5 bases). In germline, CDR1 is MNHEY, CDR2 SMNVEV (reference sequence). V gave up 6 bases and J gave up 3 bases, with 18 bases separating them. This CDR3 contains 16 residues. The DNA of the CDR3 is TGTGCCAGCAGAGAAATTGGGGGTCTCGACAATCAGCCCCAGCATTTT. Its protein product is CASREIGGLDNQPQHF.

This clonotype is medium-sized (0.01 to 0.1%) within its sample. The library was built for alpha chains, so this beta chain is an off-target read and its size means little. This chain links TRBV6-5 with TRBJ1-6; D gene unclear. V was clipped by 5 bases and J by 14 bases, with 13 bases between them. CDR1 is MNHEY and CDR2 is SVGAGI in the germline V gene. The CDR3 loop spans 12 amino acids. The DNA of the CDR3 is TGTGCCAGCAGTACCCTCGGTCGTACCCTCCACTTT. Translated, it gives CASSTLGRTLHF.

In this sample, this clonotype turned up many times. The size of this beta chain means little, since it is a stray read in a library made for alpha chains. The chain has TRBV6-1 and TRBJ1-5, with 10 nucleotides matching TRBD1. Germline assignment: CDR1 MNHNS and CDR2 SASEGT. The ends lost 8 bases at V and 4 bases at J; junction bases unmatched: 17. The CDR3 is made up of 18 amino acids. The CDR3 spells CASSKGSGTGVGNQPQHF. The CDR3 nucleotides are TGTGCCAGCTCTAAAGGGTCCGGGACAGGGGTTGGGAATCAGCCCCAGCATTTT.

This clonotype rates as medium-sized. The library was designed around alpha chains, so this beta chain is a stray read whose abundance carries little weight. The gene calls are TRBV12-3 or TRBV12-4 and TRBJ1-2, with D maybe TRBD1 (5 bases). V lost 6 bases and J lost 6, with 14 bases in between. The CDR3 totals 13 residues. The CDR3 sequence is CASRSTSGDGYTF. The CDR3 DNA follows: TGTGCCAGCAGATCCACATCGGGGGATGGCTACACCTTC.

A few counts support this clonotype. This beta chain represents an off-target read in a library built for alpha chains; its size is of limited meaning. This chain connects TRBV10-3 to TRBJ2-7, with 12 positions matching TRBD1. Germline CDR1 and CDR2: ENHRY and SYGVKD. The CDR3 totals 14 residues. The V gene end was trimmed by 6 bases and the J gene end by 6 bases; junction bases not matched to a gene: 6. The CDR3 bases are TGTGCCATCAGCCTGGGACAGGGGGCTAGCGAGCAGTACTTC. Its translation is CAISLGQGASEQYF.

In its sample, this clonotype was seen many times. The library was designed around alpha chains, so this beta chain is a stray read whose abundance carries little weight. CDR3 region: CASSQFSAGGYTGELFF. The CDR3 DNA sequence: TGCGCCAGCAGCCAGTTCTCGGCGGGGGGATACACCGGGGAGCTGTTTTTT. The V gene is TRBV4-3, the J gene TRBJ2-2, with 8 bases lining up with TRBD2. Germline V gene sequence: CDR1 LGHNA, CDR2 YSLEER. This CDR3 comprises 17 residues. V lost 3 bases and J lost 3; bases outside the gene matches: 9.

This clonotype ranks as medium-sized. A library made for alpha chains picked up this beta chain off target, so its size means little. The CDR3 DNA follows: TGTGCCAGCAGCTTAATGGAGCTGGGGGCTGGTGGCTACACCTTC. Its protein is CASSLMELGAGGYTF. The rearrangement joins TRBV11-1 to TRBJ1-2; weak D call: TRBD1 (6 bases). Trimming took 2 bases from V and 7 from J, leaving 17 bases between them. This CDR3 has 15 amino acids. CDR1 is SGHAT and CDR2 is FQDESV in the germline V gene (reference sequence).

Turning to this clonotype: This beta chain came through as a stray read in a library set up for alpha chains, and its size says little. The chain recombines TRBV6-5 with TRBJ1-6, with D uncertain. The CDR3 extends over 16 amino acids. Trimming shortened V by 2 bases and J by 8 bases, and 16 bases separated the two germline ends. Germline CDR1 reads MNHEY; CDR2 reads SVGAGI. The CDR3 is CASSYDGTPVDSPLHF. As DNA, the CDR3 is TGTGCCAGCAGTTACGACGGAACCCCAGTAGATTCACCCCTCCACTTT.

This clonotype is deemed medium-sized. Since the library was made to target alpha chains, this beta chain is a stray read and its abundance is not meaningful. The rearrangement links TRBV7-6 to TRBJ1-4, with D hard to call. Trimming took 1 base from V and 0 from J, leaving 6 bases between them. CDR3 length: 15 residues. Per the germline V gene, CDR1 is SGHVS and CDR2 is FNYEAQ. The CDR3 DNA is TGTGCCAGCAGCTTAGGCCTCGCAACTAATGAAAAACTGTTTTTT. Translation gives CASSLGLATNEKLFF.

This clonotype is termed medium-sized (0.01 to 0.1%). This beta chain is an off-target read within a library intended for alpha chains, so its frequency means little. The chain carries TRBV4-2 and TRBJ1-2; TRBD1 might be the D (6 bases). This CDR3 has 18 residues. V gave up 2 bases and J gave up 8 bases, with 27 bases separating them. Germline lookup yields CDR1 LGHNA and CDR2 YNFKEQ. The CDR3 DNA sequence: TGTGCCAGCAGCCAATCGTCTTTGGGGGGCGAGATTCTATGGGGCTACACCTTC. Protein product: CASSQSSLGGEILWGYTF.

By sample share, this clonotype is medium-sized. Because the library targeted alpha chains, this beta chain is an off-target read whose size means little. The J gene is TRBJ2-4, the V gene TRBV7-8; 8 bases are a match to TRBD2. Germline V gene data show CDR1 as SGHVS and CDR2 as FQNEAQ. The CDR3 consists of 16 residues. Trimming took 1 base from V and 4 from J; bases not matched to a gene: 6. The CDR3 loop reads CASSLGGGTSKNIQYF. CDR3 bases: TGTGCCAGCAGCTTAGGAGGTGGGACTAGTAAAAACATTCAGTACTTC.

Within the sample, this clonotype is medium-sized. Little can be read into the size of this beta chain, an off-target read in a library designed for alpha chains. This CDR3 reads CASSPSPHDPSTGELFF. CDR3 in DNA: TGTGCCAGTAGCCCGAGCCCACACGACCCTTCCACCGGGGAGCTGTTTTTT. The chain is built from TRBV19 and TRBJ2-2, with D unresolved. Germline V lookup: CDR1 LNHDA, CDR2 SQIVND (reference sequence). V was cut by 6 bases and J by 4 bases, with 21 bases left in between. This CDR3 has 17 residues.